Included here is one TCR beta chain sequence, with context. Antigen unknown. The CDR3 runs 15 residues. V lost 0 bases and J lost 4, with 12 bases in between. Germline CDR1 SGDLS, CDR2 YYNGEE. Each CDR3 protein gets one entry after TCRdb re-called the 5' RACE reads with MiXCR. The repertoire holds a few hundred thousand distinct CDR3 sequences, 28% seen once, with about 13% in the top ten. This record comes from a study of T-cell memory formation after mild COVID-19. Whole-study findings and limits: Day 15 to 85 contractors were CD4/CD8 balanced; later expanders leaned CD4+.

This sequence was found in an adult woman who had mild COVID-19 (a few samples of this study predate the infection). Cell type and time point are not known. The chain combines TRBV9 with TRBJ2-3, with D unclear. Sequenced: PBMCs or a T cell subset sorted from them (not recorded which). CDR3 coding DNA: TGTGCCAGCAGCGTAGCGGTGGCCCCACCAGATACGCAGTATTTT. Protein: CASSVAVAPPDTQYF. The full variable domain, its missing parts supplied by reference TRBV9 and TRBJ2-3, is DSGVTQTPKHLITATGQRVTLRCSPRSGDLSVYWYQQSLDQGLQFLIQYYNGEERAKGNILERFSAQQFPDLHSELNLSSLELGDSALYFCASSVAVAPPDTQYFGPGTRLTVL.